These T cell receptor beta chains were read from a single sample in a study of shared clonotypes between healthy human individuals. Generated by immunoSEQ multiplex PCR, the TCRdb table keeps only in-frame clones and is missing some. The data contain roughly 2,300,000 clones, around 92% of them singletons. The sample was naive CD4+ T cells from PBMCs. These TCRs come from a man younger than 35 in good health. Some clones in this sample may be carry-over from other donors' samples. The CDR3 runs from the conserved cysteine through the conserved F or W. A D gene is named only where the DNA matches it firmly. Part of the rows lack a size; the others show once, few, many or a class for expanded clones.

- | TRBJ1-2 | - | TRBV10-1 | CASSGGGMDGYTF | TGCGCCAGCAGCGGGGGCGGCATGGATGGCTACACCTTC
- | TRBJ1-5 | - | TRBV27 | CASSFHSSNQPQHF | TGTGCCAGCAGTTTTCACAGCAGCAATCAGCCCCAGCATTTT
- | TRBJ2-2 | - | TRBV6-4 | CASRLEGAGGELFF | TGTGCCAGCAGGCTGGAGGGGGCCGGCGGGGAGCTGTTTTTT
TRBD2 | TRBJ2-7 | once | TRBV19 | CASSRYGTSYEQYF | TGTGCCAGTAGTAGGTACGGGACTAGTTACGAGCAGTACTTC
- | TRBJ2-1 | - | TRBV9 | CASSTGAGEQFF | TGTGCCAGCAGCACCGGGGCAGGTGAGCAGTTCTTC
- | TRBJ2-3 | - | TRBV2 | CASSLGSADTQYF | TGTGCCAGCAGTCTGGGGAGCGCAGATACGCAGTATTTT
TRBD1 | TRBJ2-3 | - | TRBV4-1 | CASSPRAGDRGTDTQYF | TGCGCCAGCAGCCCCCGGGCTGGGGACAGGGGGACAGATACGCAGTATTTT
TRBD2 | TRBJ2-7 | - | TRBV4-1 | CASSQDPSGRTYEQYF | TGCGCCAGCAGCCAAGATCCTAGCGGGAGGACCTACGAGCAGTACTTC
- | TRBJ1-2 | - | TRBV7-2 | CASSLTWGTDGYTF | TGTGCCAGCAGCTTAACATGGGGGACGGATGGCTACACCTTC
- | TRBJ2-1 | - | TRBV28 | CASSLIANEQFF | TGTGCCAGCAGTTTAATAGCCAATGAGCAGTTCTTC
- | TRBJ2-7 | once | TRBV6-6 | CASSYSTGYEQYF | TGTGCCAGCAGTTACTCTACAGGGTACGAGCAGTACTTC
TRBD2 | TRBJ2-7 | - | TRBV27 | CASSLSHHRTLQREGYEQYF | TGTGCCAGCAGTTTATCCCACCACAGAACGTTACAGCGGGAGGGGTACGAGCAGTACTTC
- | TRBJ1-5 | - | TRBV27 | CASSLVGYSNQPQHF | TGTGCCAGCAGTTTGGTTGGTTATAGCAATCAGCCCCAGCATTTT
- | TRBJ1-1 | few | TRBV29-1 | CSVRTPTLYTEAFF | TGCAGCGTTCGAACCCCCACTTTGTACACTGAAGCTTTCTTT
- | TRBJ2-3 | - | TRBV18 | CASSPNYGSGPTDTQYF | TGTGCCAGCTCCCCTAATTATGGGTCCGGCCCCACAGATACGCAGTATTTT
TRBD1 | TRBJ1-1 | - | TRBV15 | CATSSPRTGTGTEAFF | TGTGCCACCAGCAGCCCCAGGACAGGGACCGGCACTGAAGCTTTCTTT
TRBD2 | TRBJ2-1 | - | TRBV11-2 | CASSRVSGSSHNEQFF | TGTGCCAGCAGCAGGGTGAGCGGGAGTTCCCACAATGAGCAGTTCTTC
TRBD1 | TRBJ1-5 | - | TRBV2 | CASSDRTGGQPQHF | TGTGCCAGCAGTGACAGGACAGGCGGTCAGCCCCAGCATTTT
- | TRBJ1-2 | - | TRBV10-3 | CAISELEPNFDGYTF | TGTGCCATCAGTGAGTTAGAACCGAACTTTGATGGCTACACCTTC